Sequencing of this TCR beta chain was carried out in a study of blood T cell repertoires in COVID-19. The repertoire was sequenced with immunoSEQ multiplex PCR; TCRdb's copy has only in-frame clones and lacks some. The sample yields about 320,000 clones, about 90% seen once. This clone was detected a few times. The TCR originated in a man aged 30 to 39 who had recovered from COVID-19. Sequenced material: PBMCs or T cells enriched from blood (not recorded which).

As DNA, the CDR3 is TGTGCCAGCAGGACAGCACCGAACACCGGGGAGCTGTTTTTT. Translation: CASRTAPNTGELFF. The chain carries TRBV6-5 and TRBJ2-2; TRBD1 is a possible D gene (5 bases). V was shortened by 6 bases and J by 0 bases, with 8 bases between the two germline ends. The CDR3 has 14 residues. Germline V gene sequence: CDR1 MNHEY, CDR2 SVGAGI.